This T cell receptor beta chain was profiled in a study of blood T cells in healthy people across ages (dated by TCRdb to the mid-2010s). At the level of the whole study: Template switching captured roughly one uniquely barcoded TCR beta cDNA molecule per two T cells in model experiments. Age-related changes in TCR beta repertoire diversity were measured in the study by deep sequencing normalized with unique cDNA molecular identifiers. The donors were divided into four age groups: young (average approximately 16 years), middle-aged (almost 40), aged (approximately 62) and long-lived (about 90). To avoid experimental bias, donors of different ages were spread randomly across the sequencing lanes. The study analyzed two additional independent replicas of 1 million unique cDNA reads from the same blood draw for two donors, one aged 18 to 29 and one aged 80 or older.

Beyond this particular receptor, the publication reports: As age increased, observed TCR beta diversity per million T cells dropped in a roughly linear way, and a significant reduction was already evident by age 40. Compared with the aged group, the long-lived group had more naive CD4+ T cells, fewer expanded clones and increased TCR diversity, suggesting age selection. Because profiling used bulk unsorted PBMCs, naive and antigen-experienced compartments could not be compared conclusively. Because the CMV infection status of the donors was unknown, age-related changes in expanded clonotypes may potentially have been confounded. Estimates of total diversity based on one million sequenced T cells were considered lower bounds and underestimates. A strong correlation was found between observed TCR beta diversity and the percentage of naive T cells measured by flow cytometry.

Receptors were amplified or captured by 5' RACE. Instrument used: Illumina HiSeq 2500. A second PCR of about 7 to 12 cycles was run with a J-beta primer mix and a sample-barcoded 5' primer. A template-switch 5' adaptor carrying 12 random nucleotides introduced a unique molecular identifier onto each TCR beta cDNA molecule. At least 3 million CDR3-containing paired-end reads were obtained from each sample. First-strand cDNA was synthesized from all RNA with the Mint cDNA synthesis kit, primed by a TRBC-specific oligonucleotide. Following uracil-DNA glycosylase treatment, a first 18-cycle PCR with universal primers M1SS and BC2_uni_R was performed on all cDNA. As for the authors' bioinformatics: Each sample was normalized by randomly selecting 1 million high-quality reads, each carrying a distinct molecular identifier. Instead of being binned into consensus sequences, reads with shared molecular identifiers were discarded. MiTCR, with a Q25 quality threshold and the strictest error-elimination algorithm, was used for CDR3 identification, clonotype clustering and error correction. A nonparametric unseen species model with Euler transformation was used to estimate lower-bound total TCR beta diversity. TCRdb took the public reads, trimmed them with fastp at Q25, ran MiXCR for clone calling and kept in-frame beta chains. CDR3 protein sequences are deduplicated, and each keeps its most common genes and DNA. These V and J calls originate from TCRdb's pipeline instead of the authors' own analysis. This sample holds more than 500,000 distinct CDR3 sequences; approximately 25% were observed only once. Around a sixth of the sample is in the top ten clones.

In the case of this clonotype: Its antigen target is currently unknown. No per-base quality is available; no much larger clone lies one base away.

Donors were approximately 42 systemically healthy Caucasian individuals from Russia aged roughly 6 to 90 years. Each donor gave ten milliliters of peripheral blood, collected into EDTA-treated Vacutainer tubes. Ficoll-Paque density-gradient centrifugation was used to isolate PBMCs, with at least 7 million per sample. Trizol reagent was used to extract total RNA from PBMCs, with at least 6 micrograms per sample. Naive CD45RAhigh/CD27high T cell percentages were measured by flow cytometry on a PBMC aliquot from every donor. The sequencing input was blood. The clonotype was recovered from a woman in her 70s in good health.

The DNA sequence is TGCAGTGCTTCAGATGCCAGGACTTCCTACAATGAGCAGTTCTTC. Its protein reads: CSASDARTSYNEQFF. Rearrangement joined TRBV20-1 to TRBJ2-1; the D gene is perhaps TRBD2, from 5 matching bases. V gives up 5 bases and J gives up 1 base, and the segment between their germline ends measures 15 bases. The CDR3 has 15 amino acids, counting the end cysteine and phenylalanine. CDR3 DNA only is kept here, 45 bases in frame from base 1. CDR1 and CDR2, looked up from the germline V gene (reference sequence), are DFQATT and SNEGSKA.